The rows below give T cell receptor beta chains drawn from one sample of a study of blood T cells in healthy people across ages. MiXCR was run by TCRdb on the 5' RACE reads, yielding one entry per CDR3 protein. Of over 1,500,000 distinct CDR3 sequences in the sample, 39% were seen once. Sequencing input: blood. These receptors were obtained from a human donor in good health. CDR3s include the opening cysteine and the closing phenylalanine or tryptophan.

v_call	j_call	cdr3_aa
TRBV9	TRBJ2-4	CASSVAGLEDIQYF
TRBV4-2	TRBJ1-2	CASSPSTWGTTLDDGYTF
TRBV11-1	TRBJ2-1	CASSARTGLRPGNEQFF
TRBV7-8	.	CASVSPTVPYEQYF
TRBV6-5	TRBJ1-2	CASSSPRGTGDGYTF
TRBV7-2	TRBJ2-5	CASSLALFGGEQYF
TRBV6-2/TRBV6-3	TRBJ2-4	CASSSWGGQNIQYF
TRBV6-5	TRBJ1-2	CASSYSLYYGYTF
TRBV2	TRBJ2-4	CASSAGTDYNIQYF
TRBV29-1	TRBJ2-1	CSVGVGPYNEQFF
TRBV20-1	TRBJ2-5	CSAKGDSLETQYF
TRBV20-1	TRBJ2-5	CSARQGPETQYF
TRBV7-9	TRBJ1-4	CASSFPWGQGDYATNEKLFF
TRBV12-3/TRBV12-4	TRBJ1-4	CASSQQGRYEKLFF
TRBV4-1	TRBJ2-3	CASSLRGWDREADTQYF
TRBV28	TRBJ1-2	CASSTNSGRRPTVLYGYTF
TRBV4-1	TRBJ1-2	CASSQEPANLIYGYTF
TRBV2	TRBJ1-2	CASSVRSRGVGYTF
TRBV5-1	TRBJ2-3	CASSLEAAGLTDTQYF
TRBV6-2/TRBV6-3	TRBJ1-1	CASSYRGLDTEAFF
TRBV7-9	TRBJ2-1	CASSWDRDSWANEQFF
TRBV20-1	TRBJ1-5	CSANIQGLGGNQPQHF
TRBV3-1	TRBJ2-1	CASSLLGGDYNEQFF
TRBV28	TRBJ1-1	CASRDAEAFF
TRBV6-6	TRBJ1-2	CASSYEGDSYGYTF
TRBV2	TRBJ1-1	CASSTTGVRPTEAFF
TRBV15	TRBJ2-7	CATNAGGHEQYF
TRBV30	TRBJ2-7	CAWSAAGYYEQYF
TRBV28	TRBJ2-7	CASSSPGSPQYEQYF
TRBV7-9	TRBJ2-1	CASSLARRGLTTSSWNEQFF
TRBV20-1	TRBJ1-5	CSADRGQNQPQHF
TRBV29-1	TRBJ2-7	CSVGKSPYEQYF
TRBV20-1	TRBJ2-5	CSASPDRIPGTQYF
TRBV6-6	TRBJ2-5	CASSYSVTGVRETQYF
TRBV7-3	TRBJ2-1	CASSLTPTSGDEQFF
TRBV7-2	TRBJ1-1	CASSLYDLRPNTEAFF
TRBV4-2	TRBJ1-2	CASSQVMEWSNYGYAF
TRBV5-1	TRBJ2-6	CASSFQSLGANVLTF
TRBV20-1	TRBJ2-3	CSANDRYWGPSTDTQYF
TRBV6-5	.	CASSVQGEGTTQYF
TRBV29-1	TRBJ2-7	CSVKGISSYEQYF
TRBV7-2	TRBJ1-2	CASSLAGARGYTF
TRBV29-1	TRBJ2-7	CSVTWDSYEQYF
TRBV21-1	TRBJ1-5	CASSKGGALKFRKCNQPQHF
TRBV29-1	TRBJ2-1	CSVTGLAGARYNEQFF
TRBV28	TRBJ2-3	CASGDPGGTDTQYF
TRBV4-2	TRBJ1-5	CASSQRTSVSNQPQHF
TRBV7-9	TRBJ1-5	CASSPVVSNQPQHF
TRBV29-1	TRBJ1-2	CSVAGQALGYTF
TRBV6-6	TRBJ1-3	CASSYTQGAFGNTIYF
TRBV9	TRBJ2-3	CASSAAGRKTDTQYF
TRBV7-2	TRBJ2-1	CASSLIWGSDEQFF
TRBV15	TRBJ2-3	CATSRDLTSGGTDTQYF
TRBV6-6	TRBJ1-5	CASRLIASRNQPQHF
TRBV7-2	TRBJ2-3	CASRWGPDTQYF
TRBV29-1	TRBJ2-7	CSAQGPAYEQYF
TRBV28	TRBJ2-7	CASSLSHTKTAYEQYF